This T cell receptor beta chain was obtained from a study of CD8 T cells in ankylosing spondylitis. Study-level points and caveats: Apparently characteristic of ankylosing spondylitis blood was a TCR beta motif (roughly 8 highly homologous variants).

TCRdb reprocessed the 5' RACE reads with MiXCR, giving one entry per CDR3 protein. This sample has about 210,000 distinct CDR3 sequences, with approximately 7.3% found just once. This CDR3 is 15 amino acids long. Germline V gives CDR1 SEHNR, CDR2 FQNEAQ (reference sequence). J lost 7 bases, V lost 4 bases, and 6 bases had no gene match. This clonotype occurred a few times. Its antigen remains unidentified. What was sequenced was blood, either unsorted or a sorted T cell fraction (not recorded which). This chain connects TRBV7-9 to TRBJ2-2, with 10 bases identical to TRBD2. The sequence was collected from a male donor with ankylosing spondylitis. The CDR3 is CASSYPSGSVGELFF. The CDR3 bases are TGTGCCAGCAGCTACCCTAGCGGGAGTGTCGGGGAGCTGTTTTTT.